The 23 T cell receptor beta chains reported below all come from one sample, sequenced in a study of T-cell memory formation after mild COVID-19. TCRdb itself ran the 5' RACE reads through MiXCR, one entry per CDR3 protein. The sample comprises about 500,000 distinct CDR3 sequences, about a fifth of which are singletons, and around 12% rests with the top ten. The sequenced sample consisted of PBMCs or a T cell subset sorted from them (not recorded which). These receptors all stem from an adult woman who had mild COVID-19 (a few samples of this study predate the infection). Cell type and time point are not known.

Only a few counts were recorded for this clonotype. The CDR3 protein is CASSLTGAGGEAFF. The CDR3 DNA is TGTGCCAGCAGTTTAACGGGGGCGGGAGGTGAAGCTTTCTTT. V and J are TRBV12-3 or TRBV12-4 and TRBJ1-1; D is possibly TRBD1 (6 bases). The CDR3 covers 14 residues. V gave up 2 bases and J gave up 7 bases, with 14 bases separating them.

This clonotype was picked up a small number of times. This sequence joins TRBV7-9 and TRBJ2-2; D might be TRBD2 (6 bases). V shed 9 bases and J shed 0 bases, with 8 bases lying between them. CDR3 length: 13 amino acids. The germline CDR1 and CDR2 sequences are SEHNR and FQNEAQ (reference sequence). CDR3 nucleotide sequence: TGTGCCAGGCGGGGTACGAACACCGGGGAGCTGTTTTTT. Protein product: CARRGTNTGELFF.

This chain links TRBV11-2 with TRBJ2-7; D uncertain. The CDR3 has 13 amino acids. Germline-derived CDR1 and CDR2 are SGHAT and FQNNGV. Trimming shortened V by 2 bases and J by 3 bases, and 8 bases separated the two germline ends. The CDR3 sequence: CASSLFSGYEQYF. The DNA of the CDR3 is TGTGCCAGCAGCTTATTTTCCGGCTACGAGCAGTACTTC.

The genes are TRBV21-1 and TRBJ1-3; the table gives TRBD1 as D, unverified against the DNA. TRBV21-1 is shown as a pseudogene. The CDR3 loop spans 15 amino acids. CDR3 in amino acids: CASTPAGGSGNTIYF. In nucleotides, the CDR3 is TGTGCCAGCACGCCAGCAGGGGGCTCTGGAAACACCATATATTTT.

The chain uses TRBV12-3 or TRBV12-4 and TRBJ2-5; D is perhaps TRBD2 (5 bases). The V and J ends lost 5 bases and 3 bases respectively, with 10 bases between them. The CDR3 runs to 13 residues. The CDR3 region has the DNA TGTGCCAGCAGTCCCTTCGGGGAAGAGACCCAGTACTTC. Translated: CASSPFGEETQYF.

The gene calls are TRBV15 and TRBJ1-1; D is perhaps TRBD1 (5 bases). V was cut by 1 base and J by 9 bases, with 9 bases left in between. The CDR3 extends over 12 amino acids. Germline V gene data show CDR1 as LNHNV and CDR2 as YYDKDF (reference sequence). This chain's CDR3 is CATSRGGGKAFF. In DNA, the CDR3 is TGTGCCACCAGCAGAGGGGGGGGGAAAGCTTTCTTT.

This clonotype came up a few times. This chain links TRBV4-2 with TRBJ2-1; D gene ambiguous. Germline CDR1 is LGHNA and CDR2 is YNFKEQ. The V end was cut by 0 bases, the J end by 8 bases, with 11 bases between. The CDR3 contains 14 residues. The CDR3 is CASSQDKALDEQFF. DNA for the CDR3: TGTGCCAGCAGCCAAGATAAGGCTCTCGATGAGCAGTTCTTC.

The rearrangement joins TRBV6-2 or TRBV6-3 to TRBJ2-5; 8 positions match TRBD1. The CDR3 length is 15 residues. The J segment lost 2 bases and the V segment lost 2 bases, leaving 4 bases of the junction unmatched. The germline gives CDR1 MNHEY, CDR2 SVGEGT. The DNA of the CDR3 is TGTGCCAGCAGTTACCGACAGGGGAGGCAAGAGACCCAGTACTTC. It encodes CASSYRQGRQETQYF.

This clonotype occurred once. This chain joins TRBV20-1 and TRBJ2-2; D is unclear. Germline values: CDR1 DFQATT, CDR2 SNEGSKA (reference sequence). Trimming cost V 5 bases and J 2 bases, with 9 bases left between them. The CDR3 runs to 13 residues. DNA for the CDR3: TGCAGTGCTTCGGCTGTAAACACCGGGGAGCTGTTTTTT. Its protein is CSASAVNTGELFF.

The sample holds a few counts of this clonotype. The chain carries TRBV7-9 and TRBJ1-3; D is undetermined. The CDR3 runs 16 residues. Germline CDR1 reads SEHNR; CDR2 reads FQNEAQ (reference sequence). Trimming took off 1 base at V and 0 bases at J, with 10 bases between the two ends. CDR3 in DNA: TGTGCCAGCAGCTTAGAGGGCCTGAGCTCTGGAAACACCATATATTTT. Translating gives CASSLEGLSSGNTIYF.

The chain joins TRBV12-3 or TRBV12-4 to TRBJ1-1; perhaps TRBD1 as D (5 bases). The CDR3 is 11 residues long. V gave up 7 bases and J gave up 6 bases, with 9 bases separating them. CDR3 sequence: CASTAGAEAFF. The CDR3 bases are TGTGCCAGCACCGCGGGGGCTGAAGCTTTCTTT.

This chain joins TRBV6-1 and TRBJ2-2, with 8 bases fitting TRBD1. Germline V CDR1 and CDR2: MNHNS, SASEGT. J lost 4 bases, V lost 8 bases, and 15 bases had no gene match. This CDR3 is built from 17 residues. The CDR3 region is CASEAPGQDLFTGELFF. In DNA form, the CDR3 reads TGTGCCAGCGAGGCCCCGGGACAGGACCTTTTCACCGGGGAGCTGTTTTTT.

In this sample, this clonotype turned up many times. This chain links TRBV4-3 with TRBJ2-7; unclear D gene. CDR1 and CDR2 (germline): LGHNA, YSLEER. V dropped 1 base and J dropped 4 bases, with 8 bases sitting between them. The CDR3 is 13 amino acids. The CDR3 region has the DNA TGCGCCAGCAGCCAAGTGCTAGGTTACGAGCAGTACTTC. Its translation is CASSQVLGYEQYF.

In this sample, this clonotype turned up a few times. The chain combines TRBV12-3 or TRBV12-4 with TRBJ1-3; the D gene is possibly TRBD1 (6 bases). V was cut by 2 bases and J by 4 bases, with 12 bases left in between. The CDR3 runs 15 residues. The CDR3, as DNA: TGTGCCAGCAGTTTAAGGGGGGGACCCGGAAACACCATATATTTT. Protein product: CASSLRGGPGNTIYF.

V is TRBV5-5 and J is TRBJ2-1; 11 bases align to TRBD1. Germline lookup yields CDR1 SGHKS and CDR2 YYEKEE (reference sequence). This CDR3 has 14 amino acids. V lost 3 bases, J lost 8 bases, and 4 bases stayed unmatched. The CDR3 region has the DNA TGTGCCAGCAGCTCGGACAGGGGGCTGGATGAGCAGTTCTTC. Amino acids: CASSSDRGLDEQFF.

This clonotype was detected a few times. The genes are TRBV5-1 and TRBJ2-1, with TRBD1 identical over 7 bases. The J segment lost 4 bases and the V segment lost 4 bases, leaving 8 bases of the junction unmatched. Per germline, CDR1 SGHRS and CDR2 YFSETQ. CDR3 length: 15 residues. The CDR3 reads CASSRTGTEYNEQFF. The CDR3 DNA sequence: TGCGCCAGCAGCAGAACCGGGACAGAATACAATGAGCAGTTCTTC.

This clonotype was observed a few times. The chain recombines TRBV5-4 with TRBJ2-2; 9 bases match TRBD1. CDR3 length equals 15 residues. V dropped 4 bases and J dropped 5; count of bases not matched to a gene: 6. Germline CDR1 and CDR2: SGHNT and YYREEE (reference sequence). Here the CDR3 DNA reads TGTGCCAGCAGCCTCGGAGGACAGGGGACCGGGGAGCTGTTTTTT. It is translated as CASSLGGQGTGELFF.

A word on this clonotype: Germline and junction disagree at one end, which may indicate a read error. The rearrangement links TRBV12-3 or TRBV12-4 to TRBJ1-4; D may be TRBD1 (6 bases). The CDR3 runs to 16 residues. The DNA for the CDR3 is TGTGCCAGCACTCTAGAGGGCTGGGGGCCAGTCGAAAAACTATTTTTT. Translating gives CASTLEGWGPVEKLFF.

The rearrangement links TRBV2 to TRBJ2-1, with 9 bases fitting TRBD2. The ends lost 1 base at V and 8 bases at J; junction bases unmatched: 9. The CDR3 runs to 16 residues. The V gene's germline CDR1 is SNHLY and CDR2 FYNNEI. The CDR3, as DNA: TGTGCCAGCAGTGAAGAGGGCGGGGGGGCCGCAGATGAGCAGTTCTTC. Amino acids: CASSEEGGGAADEQFF.

The rearrangement joins TRBV24-1 to TRBJ1-1; D gene uncertain. The germline V gene encodes CDR1 KGHDR and CDR2 SFDVKD. This CDR3 has 13 residues. V lost 4 bases, J lost 5 bases, and 10 bases lay in between. CDR3 sequence: CATSESVGTEAFF. The CDR3 nucleotides are TGTGCCACCAGTGAGTCGGTGGGGACTGAAGCTTTCTTT.

The chain employs TRBV5-1 and TRBJ2-5; 9 bases are a match to TRBD1. The V gene end was trimmed by 3 bases and the J gene end by 4 bases; junction bases not matched to a gene: 7. Germline V gene data show CDR1 as SGHRS and CDR2 as YFSETQ. The CDR3 consists of 15 residues. The CDR3 here is CASSSTGGRGETQYF. DNA of the CDR3: TGCGCCAGCAGCTCGACAGGGGGTCGAGGAGAGACCCAGTACTTC.

V gene TRBV7-8 combines with J gene TRBJ2-5; D unclear. Trimming took 1 base from V and 5 from J, leaving 14 bases between them. The CDR3 covers 15 residues. Germline assignment: CDR1 SGHVS and CDR2 FQNEAQ. CDR3 coding DNA: TGTGCCAGCAGCTTAGACGGAGTGGGTCCGGAGACCCAGTACTTC. As protein: CASSLDGVGPETQYF.

The chain has TRBV29-1 and TRBJ2-6; D ambiguous. CDR3 length: 13 amino acids. The germline V gene has CDR1 SQVTM and CDR2 ANQGSEA. Trimming removed 4 bases from V and 0 bases from J, with 4 bases in between. The CDR3 loop reads CSVGNSGANVLTF. CDR3 bases: TGCAGCGTTGGGAACTCTGGGGCCAACGTCCTGACTTTC. The full variable domain, with the rest looked up from reference TRBV29-1 and TRBJ2-6, is SAVISQKPSRDICQRGTSLTIQCQVDSQVTMMFWYRQQPGQSLTLIATANQGSEATYESGFVIDKFPISRPNLTFSTLTVSNMSPEDSSIYLCSVGNSGANVLTFGAGSRLTVL.